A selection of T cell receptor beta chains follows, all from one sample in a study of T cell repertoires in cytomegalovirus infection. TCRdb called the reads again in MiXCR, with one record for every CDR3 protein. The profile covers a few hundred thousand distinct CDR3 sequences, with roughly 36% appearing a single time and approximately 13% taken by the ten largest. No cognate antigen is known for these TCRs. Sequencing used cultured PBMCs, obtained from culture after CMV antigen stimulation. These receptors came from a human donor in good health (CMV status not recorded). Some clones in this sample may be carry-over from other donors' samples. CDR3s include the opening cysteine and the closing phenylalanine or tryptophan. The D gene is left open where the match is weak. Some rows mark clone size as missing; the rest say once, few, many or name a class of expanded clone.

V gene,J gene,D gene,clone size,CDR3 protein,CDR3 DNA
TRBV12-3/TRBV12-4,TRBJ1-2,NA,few,CASSEGSYGYTF,TGTGCCAGCAGTGAGGGGTCCTATGGCTACACCTTC
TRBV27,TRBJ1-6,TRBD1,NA,CASSPNSGGYNSPLHF,TGTGCCAGCAGCCCGAACTCAGGGGGCTATAATTCACCCCTCCACTTT
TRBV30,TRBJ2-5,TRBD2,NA,CAWSVTSGTQETQYF,TGTGCCTGGAGTGTGACTAGCGGGACTCAAGAGACCCAGTACTTC
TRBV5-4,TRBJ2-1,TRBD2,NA,CASTMPTVGTTYNEQFF,TGTGCCAGCACTATGCCAACTGTGGGGACTACATACAATGAGCAGTTCTTC
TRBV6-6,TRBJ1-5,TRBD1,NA,CASSYGDSFSNQPQHF,TGTGCCAGCAGTTACGGGGACAGTTTTAGCAATCAGCCCCAGCATTTT
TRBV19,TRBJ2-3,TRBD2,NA,CASSLRGGQGVADTQYF,TGTGCCAGTAGTCTCCGGGGGGGGCAGGGCGTTGCAGATACGCAGTATTTT
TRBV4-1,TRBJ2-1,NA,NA,CASSQVLGAGSWNEQFF,TGCGCCAGCAGCCAAGTTCTGGGAGCGGGCTCGTGGAATGAGCAGTTCTTC
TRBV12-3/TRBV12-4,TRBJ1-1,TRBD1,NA,CASRKTGIPEAFF,TGTGCCAGCAGAAAGACAGGGATCCCTGAAGCTTTCTTT
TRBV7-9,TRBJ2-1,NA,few,CASSLSRDRGLVLPSSSYNEQFF,TGTGCCAGCAGCTTAAGTCGCGACAGGGGACTAGTCCTCCCATCGAGCTCCTACAATGAGCAGTTCTTC
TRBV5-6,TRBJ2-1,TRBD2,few,CASSLLIAGAEQFF,TGTGCCAGCAGCTTGTTGATAGCGGGAGCTGAGCAGTTCTTC
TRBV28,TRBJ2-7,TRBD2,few,CASSDPPRGSYEQYF,TGTGCCAGCAGTGATCCTCCGCGGGGGTCCTACGAGCAGTACTTC
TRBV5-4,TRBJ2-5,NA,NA,CASSLSNRAQETQYF,TGTGCCAGCAGCTTGAGTAACAGGGCACAAGAGACCCAGTACTTC
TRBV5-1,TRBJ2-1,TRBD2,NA,CASSLDETSGGHEQFF,TGCGCCAGCAGCTTGGACGAGACTAGCGGGGGCCATGAGCAGTTCTTC
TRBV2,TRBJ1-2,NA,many,CASGDRKRGYTF,TGTGCCAGCGGAGACAGAAAAAGGGGCTACACCTTC
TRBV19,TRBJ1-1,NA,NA,CASSVQGTEAFF,TGTGCCAGTAGTGTCCAGGGGACTGAAGCTTTCTTT
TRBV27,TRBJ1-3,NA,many,CASSFFIRDTFHSGNTIYF,TGTGCCAGCAGTTTTTTTATTCGGGACACCTTTCACTCTGGAAACACCATATATTTT
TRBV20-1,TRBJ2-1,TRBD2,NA,CSGLAGRHYNEQFF,TGCAGTGGTTTAGCGGGCAGGCACTACAATGAGCAGTTCTTC
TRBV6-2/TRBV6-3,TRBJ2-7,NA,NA,CASSITGNPYEQYF,TGTGCCAGCTCAATTACCGGGAATCCTTACGAGCAGTACTTC
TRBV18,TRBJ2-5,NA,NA,CASSPPAGAETQYF,TGTGCCAGCTCACCACCCGCGGGCGCGGAGACCCAGTACTTC
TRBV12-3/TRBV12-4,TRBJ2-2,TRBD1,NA,CASRRQGTGELFF,TGTGCCAGCAGGAGACAGGGGACCGGGGAGCTGTTTTTT
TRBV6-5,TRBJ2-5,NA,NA,CASSYSTQGETQYF,TGTGCCAGCAGTTACTCGACCCAGGGAGAGACCCAGTACTTC
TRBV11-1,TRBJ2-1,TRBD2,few,CASSFLLGTSAYNEQFF,TGTGCCAGCAGCTTTCTCCTGGGGACTAGTGCCTACAATGAGCAGTTCTTC
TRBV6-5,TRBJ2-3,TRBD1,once,CASSSRDSNTDTQYF,TGTGCCAGCAGTTCCCGGGACAGCAACACAGATACGCAGTATTTT
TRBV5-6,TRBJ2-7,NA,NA,CASSRFGGFYEQYF,TGTGCCAGCAGCAGGTTCGGGGGATTCTACGAGCAGTACTTC